Below, 23 T cell receptor beta chains from the same sample are listed, as sequenced in a study of T cell responses to AZD1222 COVID-19 vaccine. Data came from immunoSEQ multiplex PCR; TCRdb stores just in-frame clones and leaves some out. The sample shows approximately 210,000 clones, roughly 94% of them seen only once. Sequencing used peripheral blood, obtained 28 days after the second dose of the MenACWY control vaccine. The receptors here all came from an adult who received the MenACWY meningococcal vaccine as a control.

The chain employs TRBV21-1 and TRBJ1-5. TRBV21-1 is described as a pseudogene. This CDR3 comprises 16 residues. CDR3 sequence: CASTSLGRDFNQPQHF. DNA of the CDR3: TGTGCCAGCACCTCACTGGGCAGGGACTTCAATCAGCCCCAGCATTTT.

This rearrangement joins TRBV19 to TRBJ1-5; TRBD1 matches 9 bases. The V segment lost 3 bases and the J segment 6 bases; nucleotides outside the gene matches: 6. Germline V gene lookup returns CDR1 LNHDA and CDR2 SQIVND (reference sequence). The CDR3 runs 15 residues. The CDR3 nucleotides are TGTGCCAGTAGTATGGACAGGGGAGACGGTCAGCCCCAGCATTTT. Translated, it gives CASSMDRGDGQPQHF.

The chain links TRBV27 to TRBJ1-5; D is uncertain. V gave up 4 bases and J gave up 2 bases, with 12 bases separating them. This CDR3 comprises 15 residues. The V gene's germline CDR1 is MNHEY and CDR2 SMNVEV (reference sequence). CDR3 protein: CASSSGVGGNQPQHF. CDR3 nucleotide sequence: TGTGCCAGCAGTTCGGGAGTCGGTGGCAATCAGCCCCAGCATTTT.

The J gene is TRBJ2-2, the V gene TRBV27, with D unresolved. The CDR3 totals 13 residues. CDR1 MNHEY and CDR2 SMNVEV come from the germline V gene (reference sequence). The V gene lost 6 bases and the J gene lost 6 bases, with 11 bases spanning the gap. The CDR3 protein is CASSPVRPGELFF. The DNA of the CDR3 is TGTGCCAGCAGCCCTGTACGGCCCGGGGAGCTGTTTTTT.

This clone was seen only a few times. The chain combines TRBV5-4 with TRBJ2-7; 7 bases align to TRBD1. Germline CDR1 reads SGHNT; CDR2 reads YYREEE (reference sequence). V was clipped by 2 bases and J by 4 bases; unmatched bases: 6. CDR3 length: 14 amino acids. The CDR3 nucleotides are TGTGCCAGCAGCTTCAACAGGGGACCGTACGAGCAGTACTTC. This codes for CASSFNRGPYEQYF.

The chain joins TRBV5-6 to TRBJ2-3; the match to TRBD2 covers 10 bases. V trimming: 1 base; J trimming: 4 bases; junction bases outside the gene matches: 12. The CDR3 is made up of 18 amino acids. Germline CDR1 is SGHDT and CDR2 is YYEEEE. In nucleotides, the CDR3 is TGTGCCAGCAGCTTGAGGAGCGGGGGGGCCGGTCTTCCAGATACGCAGTATTTT. Translation: CASSLRSGGAGLPDTQYF.

The rearrangement links TRBV4-1 to TRBJ1-5; maybe TRBD1 (5 bases). Germline V CDR1 and CDR2: MGHRA, YSYEKL. Trimming cost V 1 base and J 2 bases, with 9 bases left between them. The CDR3 runs 15 residues. The CDR3 protein is CASSQGEGGNQPQHF. CDR3 DNA sequence: TGCGCCAGCAGCCAAGGGGAAGGGGGCAATCAGCCCCAGCATTTT.

V usage is TRBV28 and J usage is TRBJ2-7; D unclear. CDR3 length: 15 amino acids. Trimming took off 4 bases at V and 4 bases at J, with 17 bases between the two ends. Germline V CDR1 and CDR2: MDHEN, SYDVKM. The CDR3 bases are TGTGCCAGCAGTTCCCCTCTCTTGTTAGAGTACGAGCAGTACTTC. This translates into CASSSPLLLEYEQYF.

The CDR3 reads CASSPGGYYGYTF. CDR3 DNA: TGTGCCAGCAGCCCAGGGGGCTACTATGGCTACACCTTC. The chain uses TRBV11-1 and TRBJ1-2, with 8 bases identical to TRBD1. The CDR3 consists of 13 residues. The junction had 2 bases not matched to a gene; V was cut back by 5 bases and J by 3 bases. Germline CDR1 and CDR2: SGHAT and FQDESV (reference sequence).

The chain couples TRBV28 to TRBJ1-2; possibly TRBD1 for D (6 bases). The CDR3 runs 12 residues. With 6 bases removed from V and 8 bases from J, the gap between germline ends came to 13 bases. Germline V gene sequence: CDR1 MDHEN, CDR2 SYDVKM. As DNA, the CDR3 is TGTGCCAGCAGACAGGGTGAGGGAGGCTACACCTTC. This translates into CASRQGEGGYTF.

The chain recombines TRBV2 with TRBJ2-3; 10 bases map to TRBD2. The junction had 9 bases not matched to a gene; V was cut back by 3 bases and J by 0 bases. The CDR3 runs to 18 residues. Germline assignment: CDR1 SNHLY and CDR2 FYNNEI. CDR3 in DNA: TGTGCCAGCAGTGAGTTTCGGACTAGCGGATCTAGCACAGATACGCAGTATTTT. It translates to CASSEFRTSGSSTDTQYF. The whole variable domain, remainder taken from reference TRBV2 and TRBJ2-3, is EPEVTQTPSHQVTQMGQEVILRCVPISNHLYFYWYRQILGQKVEFLVSFYNNEISEKSEIFDDQFSVERPDGSNFTLKIRSTKLEDSAMYFCASSEFRTSGSSTDTQYFGPGTRLTVL.

Remarks on this clone: An end of the junction does not agree with germline; a read error may underlie this. The chain carries TRBV11-3 and TRBJ2-3, with D uncertain. This CDR3 has 15 amino acids. Germline-derived CDR1 and CDR2 are SGHNT and YENEEA. The CDR3 DNA reads TGTGCCAGCACCTTAGCATTGAGAGACACAGATACGCAGTATTTT. This codes for CASTLALRDTDTQYF.

This clone was seen only a few times. This chain joins TRBV5-1 and TRBJ2-2; 12 nucleotides agree with TRBD1. The germline V gene has CDR1 SGHRS and CDR2 YFSETQ. J lost 4 bases, V lost 5 bases, and 9 bases had no gene match. This CDR3 is 17 amino acids long. The CDR3 reads CASRPGTGGVGTGELFF. For the CDR3, the DNA is TGCGCCAGCAGACCCGGGACAGGGGGCGTTGGCACCGGGGAGCTGTTTTTT.

V is TRBV7-9 and J is TRBJ2-7; 9 bases match TRBD1. Germline V gives CDR1 SEHNR, CDR2 FQNEAQ (reference sequence). V lost 5 bases and J lost 3; bases outside the gene matches: 5. This CDR3 has 14 amino acids. The CDR3 nucleotides read TGTGCCAGCAGCGAGGGGACAGGGATCTACGAGCAGTACTTC. Protein: CASSEGTGIYEQYF.

The chain uses TRBV19 and TRBJ2-1; D might be TRBD1 (5 bases). V lost 5 bases to trimming and J lost 8 bases, with 10 bases between them. The length of the CDR3 is 12 residues. CDR1 and CDR2 (germline): LNHDA, SQIVND (reference sequence). The CDR3 is CASSRIGDEQFF. For the CDR3, the DNA is TGTGCCAGTAGTCGCATAGGGGATGAGCAGTTCTTC.

CDR3 sequence (DNA): TGTGCCTGGAGTGCGGGACTGCAGATGGGGGCTTTCTTT. This encodes CAWSAGLQMGAFF. The chain links TRBV30 to TRBJ1-1; a possible D gene is TRBD1 (5 bases). CDR1 and CDR2 (germline): GTSNPN, SVGIG (reference sequence). The CDR3 loop spans 13 amino acids. Deletions cut 1 base from V and 11 bases from J, with 17 bases between.

This clone showed up just once. This chain links TRBV12-3 or TRBV12-4 with TRBJ2-7; D gene unclear. This CDR3 has 13 amino acids. V was trimmed by 4 bases and J by 0 bases, leaving 7 bases between them. CDR3 loop: CASSSQSSYEQYF. The DNA for the CDR3 is TGTGCCAGCAGTTCCCAGAGCTCCTACGAGCAGTACTTC.

V usage is TRBV11-3 and J usage is TRBJ2-2; 9 bases match TRBD2. The length of the CDR3 is 16 residues. Trimming at V came to 2 bases and at J to 5 bases, leaving 6 bases not matched to a gene. The germline CDR1 and CDR2 sequences are SGHNT and YENEEA. The CDR3: CASSLSAGGPTGELFF. The CDR3 DNA reads as TGTGCCAGCAGCTTAAGTGCGGGAGGGCCGACCGGGGAGCTGTTTTTT. The full variable domain, in which reference TRBV11-3 and TRBJ2-2 provide the parts outside the CDR3, is EAGVVQSPRYKIIEKKQPVAFWCNPISGHNTLYWYLQNLGQGPELLIRYENEEAVDDSQLPKDRFSAERLKGVDSTLKIQPAELGDSAVYLCASSLSAGGPTGELFFGEGSRLTVL.

V and J are TRBV5-1 and TRBJ2-5; D is possibly TRBD2 (6 bases). This CDR3 comprises 13 residues. Germline assignment: CDR1 SGHRS and CDR2 YFSETQ. Trimming removed 4 bases at V and 5 bases at J, with 12 bases between. As DNA, the CDR3 is TGCGCCAGCAGCCCCCGACTAGGCGAGACCCAGTACTTC. Residues: CASSPRLGETQYF.

The chain employs TRBV9 and TRBJ1-3; D is undetermined. There are 14 residues in the CDR3. Deletions cut 3 bases from V and 4 bases from J, with 11 bases between. The germline V gene has CDR1 SGDLS and CDR2 YYNGEE. The CDR3 loop reads CASSAQQRGNTIYF. In nucleotides, the CDR3 is TGTGCCAGCAGCGCCCAACAGAGGGGAAACACCATATATTTT.

The gene calls are TRBV27 and TRBJ1-2; no clear D. V was shortened by 5 bases and J by 8 bases, with 24 bases between the two germline ends. This CDR3 is built from 16 residues. CDR1 and CDR2 from the germline V gene are MNHEY and SMNVEV (reference sequence). The chain's CDR3 is CASSPDGLTPMVGYTF. The CDR3 region has the DNA TGTGCCAGCAGTCCGGACGGCCTGACCCCTATGGTCGGCTACACCTTC.

In this sample, this clone turned up once. The V gene is TRBV10-3, the J gene TRBJ1-6, with no clear D. The germline gives CDR1 ENHRY, CDR2 SYGVKD. CDR3 length: 13 amino acids. The germline V and J ends were trimmed by 7 bases and 7 bases, with 11 bases remaining between them. The CDR3 DNA reads TGTGCCATCACCGCCGGAACGAATTCACCCCTCCACTTT. Translation: CAITAGTNSPLHF.

This clone was detected only once. The rearrangement links TRBV10-2 to TRBJ2-7; a possible D gene is TRBD1 (5 bases). The CDR3 spans 13 residues. V lost 4 bases, J lost 2 bases, and 9 bases lay in between. Per the germline V gene, CDR1 is WSHSY and CDR2 is SAAADI. CDR3 sequence: CASSGGAAYEQYF. The CDR3 nucleotides are TGCGCCAGCAGTGGTGGGGCCGCCTACGAGCAGTACTTC.